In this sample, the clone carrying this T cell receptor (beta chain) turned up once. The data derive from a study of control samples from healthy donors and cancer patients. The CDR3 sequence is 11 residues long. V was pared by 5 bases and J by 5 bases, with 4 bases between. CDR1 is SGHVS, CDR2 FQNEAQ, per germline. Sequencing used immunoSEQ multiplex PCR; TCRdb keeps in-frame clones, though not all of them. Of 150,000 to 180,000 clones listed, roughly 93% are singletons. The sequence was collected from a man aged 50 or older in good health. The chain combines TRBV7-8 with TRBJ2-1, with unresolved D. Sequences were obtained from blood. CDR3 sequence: CASSLHNEQFF. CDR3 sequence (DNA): TGTGCCAGCAGCCTTCACAATGAGCAGTTCTTC. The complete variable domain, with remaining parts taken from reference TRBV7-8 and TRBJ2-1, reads GAGVSQSPRYKVAKRGQDVALRCDPISGHVSLFWYQQALGQGPEFLTYFQNEAQLDKSGLPSDRFFAERPEGSVSTLKIQRTQQEDSAVYLCASSLHNEQFFGPGTRLTVL.